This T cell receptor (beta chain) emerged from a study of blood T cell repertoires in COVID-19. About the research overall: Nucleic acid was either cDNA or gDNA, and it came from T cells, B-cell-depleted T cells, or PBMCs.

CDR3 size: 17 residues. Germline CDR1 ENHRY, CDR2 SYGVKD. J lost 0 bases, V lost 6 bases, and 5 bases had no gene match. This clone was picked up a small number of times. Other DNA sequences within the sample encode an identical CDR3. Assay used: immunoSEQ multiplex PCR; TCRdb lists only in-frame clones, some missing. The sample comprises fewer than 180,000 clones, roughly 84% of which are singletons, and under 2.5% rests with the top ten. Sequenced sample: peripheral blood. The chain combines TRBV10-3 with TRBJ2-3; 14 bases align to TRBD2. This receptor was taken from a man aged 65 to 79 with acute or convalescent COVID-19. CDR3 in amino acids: CAISGTSGSSSTDTQYF. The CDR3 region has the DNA TGTGCCATCAGCGGGACTAGCGGGAGTTCTAGCACAGATACGCAGTATTTT.